Below are 21 T cell receptor beta chains sequenced from a single sample in a study of monozygotic twins with cystic fibrosis (dated by TCRdb to the early 2020s). Library preparation used the immunoSEQ multiplex PCR assay. The table comes from immuneACCESS by way of TCRdb, which keeps in-frame sequences with V and J called. Part of the clones is missing from these tables; in studies checked, under half for an unresolved V gene and the rest for unknown reasons. The sample records approximately 11,000 clones, roughly 96% of which are singletons. Jointly, the top ten make up around 0.83% of the sample. The sequencing sample was made of blood. These receptors were obtained from a boy between 5 and 17 years old with cystic fibrosis.

The V call is TRBV18, the J call TRBJ2-1; D call uncertain. CDR1 and CDR2 from the germline V gene are KGHSH and LQKENI. V lost 3 bases to trimming and J lost 0 bases, with 9 bases between them. CDR3 size: 15 residues. Written as DNA, the CDR3 is TGTGCCAGCTCACCCTTGAGGAGCTCCTACAATGAGCAGTTCTTC. Amino acid sequence: CASSPLRSSYNEQFF. Supplemented by reference TRBV18 and TRBJ2-1, the full variable domain reads NAGVMQNPRHLVRRRGQEARLRCSPMKGHSHVYWYRQLPEEGLKFMVYLQKENIIDESGMPKERFSAEFPKEGPSILRIQQVVRGDSAAYFCASSPLRSSYNEQFFGPGTRLTVL.

This clone was counted once. The chain recombines TRBV13 with TRBJ2-7; D gene unclear. The CDR3 is 12 residues long. Trimming removed 4 bases from V and 3 bases from J, with 7 bases in between. Looked up from germline, CDR1 is PRHDT and CDR2 is FYEKMQ (reference sequence). DNA of the CDR3: TGTGCCAGCAGCTCGCCGGACTACGAGCAGTACTTC. Its protein product is CASSSPDYEQYF. The full variable domain, rest sourced from reference TRBV13 and TRBJ2-7, is AAGVIQSPRHLIKEKRETATLKCYPIPRHDTVYWYQQGPGQDPQFLISFYEKMQSDKGSIPDRFSAQQFSDYHSELNMSSLELGDSALYFCASSSPDYEQYFGPGTRLTVT.

The chain combines TRBV19 with TRBJ1-1; a weak D match, TRBD1 (5 bases). The CDR3 consists of 16 residues. Trimming stripped 10 bases from V and 6 bases from J, with 27 bases between. Germline V lookup: CDR1 LNHDA, CDR2 SQIVND (reference sequence). CDR3 sequence: CATLPRDASIFAEAFF. The DNA for the CDR3 is TGTGCCACCCTTCCTAGGGACGCCTCCATATTCGCTGAAGCTTTCTTT.

The chain employs TRBV5-1 and TRBJ2-7; no firm D call. Germline CDR1 and CDR2: SGHRS and YFSETQ. V dropped 3 bases and J dropped 7 bases, with 14 bases sitting between them. This CDR3 region has 13 residues. CDR3 region: CASSSWTVGEQYF. The DNA for the CDR3 is TGCGCCAGCAGCTCATGGACCGTTGGTGAGCAGTACTTC.

The chain is built from TRBV7-2 and TRBJ2-1, with 13 bases fitting TRBD2. The CDR3 sequence is 16 residues long. The ends lost 4 bases at V and 4 bases at J; junction bases unmatched: 4. In germline, CDR1 is SGHTA, CDR2 FQGNSA. The CDR3 DNA sequence: TGTGCCAGCAGCTCCATACTAGCGGGAGGGTACAATGAGCAGTTCTTC. Translated, it gives CASSSILAGGYNEQFF. Full variable domain (outside the CDR3, taken from reference TRBV7-2 and TRBJ2-1): GAGVSQSPSNKVTEKGKDVELRCDPISGHTALYWYRQSLGQGLEFLIYFQGNSAPDKSGLPSDRFSAERTGGSVSTLTIQRTQQEDSAVYLCASSSILAGGYNEQFFGPGTRLTVL.

V is TRBV6-1 and J is TRBJ2-7; no clear D. The length of the CDR3 is 14 residues. Trimming cost V 8 bases and J 1 base, with 15 bases left between them. CDR1 and CDR2 from the germline V gene are MNHNS and SASEGT. The CDR3 spells CASLVTYDSYEQYF. The CDR3 region has the DNA TGTGCCAGCCTTGTGACATATGATTCCTACGAGCAGTACTTC.

The genes are TRBV7-9 and TRBJ2-5; tentatively, D is TRBD1 (5 bases). The CDR3 is 15 amino acids. Germline V CDR1 and CDR2: SEHNR, FQNEAQ (reference sequence). Trimming took off 7 bases at V and 5 bases at J, with 20 bases between the two ends. CDR3 residues: CASNPRRQSAETQYF. The CDR3 bases are TGTGCCAGCAACCCAAGGAGACAGAGTGCGGAGACCCAGTACTTC. Complete variable domain (other parts from reference TRBV7-9 and TRBJ2-5): DTGVSQNPRHKITKRGQNVTFRCDPISEHNRLYWYRQTLGQGPEFLTYFQNEAQLEKSRLLSDRFSAERPKGSFSTLEIQRTEQGDSAMYLCASNPRRQSAETQYFGPGTRLLVL.

This chain joins TRBV2 and TRBJ1-2; no definite D call. The ends were cut back, 2 bases at V and 0 bases at J, with 10 bases in the middle. CDR1 is SNHLY and CDR2 is FYNNEI in the germline V gene. The CDR3 spans 15 residues. The CDR3 spells CASSETAASNYGYTF. The DNA for the CDR3 is TGTGCCAGCAGTGAAACGGCGGCCTCTAACTATGGCTACACCTTC.

The CDR3 region has the DNA TGCGCCAGCAGCCCGATAGGTGGTGAGACCTACGAGCAGTACTTC. This translates into CASSPIGGETYEQYF. The chain uses TRBV5-1 and TRBJ2-7; no clear D gene. This CDR3 has 15 residues. Germline V gives CDR1 SGHRS, CDR2 YFSETQ. Trimming cost V 4 bases and J 2 bases, with 16 bases left between them.

This clone was detected only once. This chain uses TRBV28 with TRBJ2-7; D may be TRBD2 (5 bases). CDR1 and CDR2 from the germline V gene are MDHEN and SYDVKM. Trimming shortened V by 3 bases and J by 8 bases, and 8 bases separated the two germline ends. The CDR3 spans 11 residues. The CDR3 reads CASSLGSQQYF. CDR3 bases: TGTGCCAGCAGTTTGGGGAGTCAGCAGTACTTC.

A single count supports this clone. The chain has TRBV6-5 and TRBJ2-3; TRBD2 aligns across 11 bases. The CDR3 consists of 15 residues. V lost 5 bases and J lost 2; bases outside the gene matches: 3. Germline V CDR1 and CDR2: MNHEY, SVGAGI. This chain's CDR3 is CASSLSGGATDTQYF. In DNA form, the CDR3 reads TGTGCCAGCAGTCTTAGCGGGGGGGCCACAGATACGCAGTATTTT.

The chain couples TRBV29-1 to TRBJ2-3; TRBD2 agrees at 9 bases. V lost 3 bases to trimming and J lost 6 bases; unmatched junction nucleotides: 1. The CDR3 loop spans 12 amino acids. Germline lookup yields CDR1 SQVTM and CDR2 ANQGSEA. The CDR3 DNA reads TGCAGCGTTGATGGACTAGCGGATACGCAGTATTTT. It is translated as CSVDGLADTQYF.

V is TRBV5-1 and J is TRBJ2-5, with a weak D call TRBD1 (6 bases). This CDR3 contains 16 residues. Germline CDR1 and CDR2: SGHRS and YFSETQ. Between the trimmed V and J ends, which lost 2 bases and 4 bases, there was a span of 18 bases. The CDR3 nucleotides are TGCGCCAGCAGCTTCCTCCGACAGGCCCAAGGAGAGACCCAGTACTTC. As protein: CASSFLRQAQGETQYF.

CDR3: CASSLTQDLGYTF. CDR3 nucleotides: TGTGCCAGCAGCCTAACACAGGACTTGGGCTACACCTTC. V usage is TRBV13 and J usage is TRBJ1-2, with D possibly being TRBD1 (5 bases). V lost 5 bases, J lost 8 bases, and 15 bases lay in between. The germline V gene has CDR1 PRHDT and CDR2 FYEKMQ (reference sequence). The CDR3 is 13 amino acids.

The chain uses TRBV7-8 and TRBJ1-1; D gene unclear. The CDR3 sequence is 13 residues long. Trimming cost V 3 bases and J 1 base, with 6 bases left between them. Germline V lookup: CDR1 SGHVS, CDR2 FQNEAQ. The CDR3 region has the DNA TGTGCCAGCAGCTTGGGGAGGAACACTGAAGCTTTCTTT. Its protein is CASSLGRNTEAFF.

The chain uses TRBV7-2 and TRBJ1-1; perhaps TRBD1 as D (5 bases). V was shortened by 0 bases and J by 7 bases, with 12 bases between the two germline ends. Looked up from germline, CDR1 is SGHTA and CDR2 is FQGNSA. CDR3 length: 14 residues. In DNA, the CDR3 is TGTGCCAGCAGCTTAGCGAAAGGGGACGTTGAAGCTTTCTTT. Translated, it gives CASSLAKGDVEAFF.

The gene calls are TRBV4-2 and TRBJ1-1; D is uncertain. The CDR3 sequence is 14 residues long. CDR1 LGHNA and CDR2 YNFKEQ come from the germline V gene. Trimming pared 1 base from V and 8 bases from J, leaving 14 bases between. CDR3 coding DNA: TGTGCCAGCAGCCAAGTACAAGGATTGGGAGAAGCTTTCTTT. As protein: CASSQVQGLGEAFF.

This chain uses TRBV6-1 with TRBJ2-7; a weak D match, TRBD1 (6 bases). The germline V gene encodes CDR1 MNHNS and CDR2 SASEGT. Trimming left V 10 bases short and J 5 bases short, with 24 bases between. There are 15 residues in the CDR3. The CDR3 reads CATSSLKGERDEQYF. CDR3 sequence (DNA): TGTGCCACCTCGTCCTTGAAGGGGGAAAGGGACGAGCAGTACTTC.

The V call is TRBV2, the J call TRBJ1-2; D gene ambiguous. V gave up 6 bases and J gave up 0 bases, with 11 bases separating them. Germline V lookup: CDR1 SNHLY, CDR2 FYNNEI. CDR3 length: 14 amino acids. The CDR3 sequence: CASRVTQTNYGYTF. Here the CDR3 DNA reads TGTGCCAGCAGGGTGACACAAACTAACTATGGCTACACCTTC.

The rearrangement links TRBV5-1 to TRBJ1-3, with a weak D call TRBD1 (5 bases). Trimming stripped 4 bases from V and 2 bases from J, with 13 bases between. Germline V gene lookup returns CDR1 SGHRS and CDR2 YFSETQ. The CDR3 length is 15 residues. The CDR3 DNA reads as TGCGCCAGCAGCCCCGCAGGGAGGGCTGGAAACACCATATATTTT. Translated: CASSPAGRAGNTIYF.

In its sample, this clone was seen once. The gene calls are TRBV13 and TRBJ2-7; 8 bases are shared with TRBD1. The CDR3 is 16 amino acids. V shed 3 bases, J shed 0 bases, and the junction held 7 bases outside the gene matches. Germline V CDR1 and CDR2: PRHDT, FYEKMQ (reference sequence). The CDR3 region is CASSFRTGTGSYEQYF. In DNA, the CDR3 is TGTGCCAGCAGCTTTAGAACCGGGACAGGCTCCTACGAGCAGTACTTC. Combining the CDR3 with reference TRBV13 and TRBJ2-7 gives the whole variable domain AAGVIQSPRHLIKEKRETATLKCYPIPRHDTVYWYQQGPGQDPQFLISFYEKMQSDKGSIPDRFSAQQFSDYHSELNMSSLELGDSALYFCASSFRTGTGSYEQYFGPGTRLTVT.